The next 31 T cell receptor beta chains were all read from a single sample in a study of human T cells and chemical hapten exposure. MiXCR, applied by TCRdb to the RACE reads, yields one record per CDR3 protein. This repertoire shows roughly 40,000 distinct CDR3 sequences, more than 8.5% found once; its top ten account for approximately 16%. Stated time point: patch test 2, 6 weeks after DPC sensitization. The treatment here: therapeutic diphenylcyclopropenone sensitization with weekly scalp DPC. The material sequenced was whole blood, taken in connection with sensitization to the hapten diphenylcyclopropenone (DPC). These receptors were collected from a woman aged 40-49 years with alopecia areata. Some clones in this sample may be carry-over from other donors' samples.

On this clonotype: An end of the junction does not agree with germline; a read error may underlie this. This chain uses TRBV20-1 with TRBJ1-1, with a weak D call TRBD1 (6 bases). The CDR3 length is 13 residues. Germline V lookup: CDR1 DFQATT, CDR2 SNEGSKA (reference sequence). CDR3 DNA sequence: TGCAATGCTAGCAGGGGCTACCCCACTGAAGCTTTCTTT. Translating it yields CNASRGYPTEAFF.

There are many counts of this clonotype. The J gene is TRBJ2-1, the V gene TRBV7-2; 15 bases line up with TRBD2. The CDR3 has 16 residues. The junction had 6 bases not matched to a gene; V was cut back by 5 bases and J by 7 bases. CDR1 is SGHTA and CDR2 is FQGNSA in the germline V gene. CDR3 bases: TGTGCCAGCAGCCACCGGACTAGCGGGGGGGCAAATGAGCAGTTCTTC. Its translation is CASSHRTSGGANEQFF.

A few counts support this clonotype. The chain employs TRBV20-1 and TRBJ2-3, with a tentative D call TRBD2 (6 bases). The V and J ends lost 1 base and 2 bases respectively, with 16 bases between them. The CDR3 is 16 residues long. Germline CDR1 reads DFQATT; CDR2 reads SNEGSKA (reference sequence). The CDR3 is CSARGFGLTNTDTQYF. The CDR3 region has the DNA TGCAGTGCTAGAGGATTTGGACTAACAAACACAGATACGCAGTATTTT.

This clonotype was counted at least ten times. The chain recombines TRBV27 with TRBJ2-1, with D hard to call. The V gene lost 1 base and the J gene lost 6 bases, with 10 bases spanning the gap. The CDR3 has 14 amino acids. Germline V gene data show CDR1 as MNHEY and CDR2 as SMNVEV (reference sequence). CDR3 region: CASSLYGVGNEQFF. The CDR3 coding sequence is TGTGCCAGCAGTTTATATGGGGTGGGCAATGAGCAGTTCTTC.

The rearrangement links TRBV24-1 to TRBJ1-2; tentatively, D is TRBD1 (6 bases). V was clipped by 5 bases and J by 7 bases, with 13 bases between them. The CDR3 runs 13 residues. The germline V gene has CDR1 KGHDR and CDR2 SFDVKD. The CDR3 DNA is TGTGCCACCAGTGCGAGGGGGAGCGCTGGCTACACCTTC. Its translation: CATSARGSAGYTF.

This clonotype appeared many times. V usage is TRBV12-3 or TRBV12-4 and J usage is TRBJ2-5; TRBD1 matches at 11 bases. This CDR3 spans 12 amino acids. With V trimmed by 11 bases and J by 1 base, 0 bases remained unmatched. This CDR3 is CAGTGGQETQYF. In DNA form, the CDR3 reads TGTGCCGGGACAGGGGGCCAAGAGACCCAGTACTTC.

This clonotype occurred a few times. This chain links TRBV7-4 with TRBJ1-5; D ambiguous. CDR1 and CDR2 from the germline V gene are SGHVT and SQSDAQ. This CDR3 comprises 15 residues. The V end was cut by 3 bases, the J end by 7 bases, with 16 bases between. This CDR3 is CASSFPEQIGQPQHF. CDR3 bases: TGTGCCAGCAGCTTTCCCGAACAGATTGGACAGCCCCAGCATTTT.

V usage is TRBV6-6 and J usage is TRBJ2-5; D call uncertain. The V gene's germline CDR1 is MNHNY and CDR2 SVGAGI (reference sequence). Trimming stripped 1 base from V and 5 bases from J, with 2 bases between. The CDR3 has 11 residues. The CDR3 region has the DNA TGTGCCAGCAGTTACTTGGAGACCCAGTACTTC. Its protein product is CASSYLETQYF.

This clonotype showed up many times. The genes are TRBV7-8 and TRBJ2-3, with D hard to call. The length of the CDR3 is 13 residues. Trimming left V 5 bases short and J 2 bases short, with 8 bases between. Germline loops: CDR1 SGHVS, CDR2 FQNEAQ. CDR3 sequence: CASSLTYTDTQYF. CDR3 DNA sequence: TGTGCCAGCAGCCTGACTTACACAGATACGCAGTATTTT.

This chain's CDR3 is CATSDPAAGLEETQYF. The CDR3 nucleotides read TGTGCCACCAGTGACCCCGCCGCGGGCCTTGAAGAGACCCAGTACTTC. The chain has TRBV24-1 and TRBJ2-5, with D possibly TRBD2 on 5 matching bases. CDR1 KGHDR and CDR2 SFDVKD come from the germline V gene. The CDR3 has 16 residues. The V and J ends lost 4 bases and 3 bases respectively, with 17 bases between them.

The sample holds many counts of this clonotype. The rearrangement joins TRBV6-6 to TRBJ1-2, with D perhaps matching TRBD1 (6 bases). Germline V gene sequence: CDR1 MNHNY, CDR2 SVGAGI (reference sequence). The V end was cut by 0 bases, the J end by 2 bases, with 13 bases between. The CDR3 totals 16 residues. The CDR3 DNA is TGTGCCAGCAGTTACTCGAAGGGAACAGGGAACTATGGCTACACCTTC. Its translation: CASSYSKGTGNYGYTF.

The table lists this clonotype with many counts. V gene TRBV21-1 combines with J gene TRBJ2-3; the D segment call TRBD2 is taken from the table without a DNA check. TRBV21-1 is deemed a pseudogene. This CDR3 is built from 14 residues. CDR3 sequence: CASSPARPLEAQYF. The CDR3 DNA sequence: TGTGCCAGCAGCCCCGCGAGGCCTCTCGAAGCGCAGTATTTT.

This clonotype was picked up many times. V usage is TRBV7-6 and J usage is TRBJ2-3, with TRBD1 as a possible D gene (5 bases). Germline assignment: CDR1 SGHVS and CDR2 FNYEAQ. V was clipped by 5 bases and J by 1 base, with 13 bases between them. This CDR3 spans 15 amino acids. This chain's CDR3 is CASSRGGGRTDTQYF. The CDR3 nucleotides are TGTGCCAGCAGCAGGGGTGGCGGCCGCACAGATACGCAGTATTTT.

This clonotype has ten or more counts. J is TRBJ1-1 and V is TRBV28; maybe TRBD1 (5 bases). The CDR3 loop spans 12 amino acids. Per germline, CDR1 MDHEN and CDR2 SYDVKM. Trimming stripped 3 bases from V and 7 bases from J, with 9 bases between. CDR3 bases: TGTGCCAGCAGTTTCCCCGGGGGTGAAGCTTTCTTT. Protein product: CASSFPGGEAFF.

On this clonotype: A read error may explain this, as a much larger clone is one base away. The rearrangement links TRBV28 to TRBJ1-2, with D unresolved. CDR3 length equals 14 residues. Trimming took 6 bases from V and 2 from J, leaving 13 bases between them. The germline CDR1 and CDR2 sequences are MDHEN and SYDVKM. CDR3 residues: CASSSGKGNYGYTF. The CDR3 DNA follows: TGTGCCAGCAGCTCCGGGAAAGGGAACTATGGCTACACCTTC.

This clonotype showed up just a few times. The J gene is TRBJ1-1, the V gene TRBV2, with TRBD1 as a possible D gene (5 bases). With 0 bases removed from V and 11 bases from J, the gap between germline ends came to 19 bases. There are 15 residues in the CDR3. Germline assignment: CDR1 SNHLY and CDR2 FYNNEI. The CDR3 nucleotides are TGTGCCAGCAGTGAAGCGCGGCAGGGATCCTTCCGGGCTTTCTTT. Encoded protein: CASSEARQGSFRAFF.

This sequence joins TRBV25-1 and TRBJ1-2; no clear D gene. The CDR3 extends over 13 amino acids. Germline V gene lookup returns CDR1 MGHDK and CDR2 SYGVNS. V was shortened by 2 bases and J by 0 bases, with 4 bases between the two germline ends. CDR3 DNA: TGTGCCAGCAGTGAAGGGTCTAACTATGGCTACACCTTC. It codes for CASSEGSNYGYTF.

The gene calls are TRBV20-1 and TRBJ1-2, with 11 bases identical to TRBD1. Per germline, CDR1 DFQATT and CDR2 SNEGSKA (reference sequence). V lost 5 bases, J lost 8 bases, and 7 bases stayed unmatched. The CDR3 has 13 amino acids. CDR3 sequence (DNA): TGCAGTGCTCACGGACAGGGGGCGAAAGGCTACACCTTC. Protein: CSAHGQGAKGYTF.

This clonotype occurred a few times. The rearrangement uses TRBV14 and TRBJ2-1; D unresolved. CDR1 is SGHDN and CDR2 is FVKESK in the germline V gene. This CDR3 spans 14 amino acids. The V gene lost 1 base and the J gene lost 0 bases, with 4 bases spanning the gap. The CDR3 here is CASSQANSYNEQFF. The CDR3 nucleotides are TGTGCCAGCAGCCAAGCCAACTCCTACAATGAGCAGTTCTTC.

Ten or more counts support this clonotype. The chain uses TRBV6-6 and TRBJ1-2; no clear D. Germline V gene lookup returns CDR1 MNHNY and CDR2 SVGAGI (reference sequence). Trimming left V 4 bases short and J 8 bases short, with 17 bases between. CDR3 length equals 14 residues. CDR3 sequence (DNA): TGTGCCAGCAGTTCCGAACTTGGCCCGAAGGGCTACACCTTC. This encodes CASSSELGPKGYTF.

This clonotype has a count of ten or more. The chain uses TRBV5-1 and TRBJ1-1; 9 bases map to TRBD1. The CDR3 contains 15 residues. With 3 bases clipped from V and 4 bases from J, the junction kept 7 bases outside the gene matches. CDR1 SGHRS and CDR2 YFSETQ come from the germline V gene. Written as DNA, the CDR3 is TGCGCCAGCAGCTGGACAGGGGCGGTGAGCACTGAAGCTTTCTTT. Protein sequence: CASSWTGAVSTEAFF.

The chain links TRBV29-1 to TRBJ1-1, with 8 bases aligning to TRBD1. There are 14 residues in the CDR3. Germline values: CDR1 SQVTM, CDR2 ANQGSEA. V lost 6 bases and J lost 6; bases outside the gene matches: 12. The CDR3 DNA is TGCAGCGTGGGGACTCTTGACAGGGGAGCTGAAGCTTTCTTT. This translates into CSVGTLDRGAEAFF.

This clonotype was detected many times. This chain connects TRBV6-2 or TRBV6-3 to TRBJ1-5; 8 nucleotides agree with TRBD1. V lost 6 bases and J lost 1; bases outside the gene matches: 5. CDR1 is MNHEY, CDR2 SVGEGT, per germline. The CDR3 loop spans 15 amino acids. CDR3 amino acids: CASRLQGVSNQPQHF. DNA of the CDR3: TGTGCCAGCAGACTACAGGGGGTAAGCAATCAGCCCCAGCATTTT.

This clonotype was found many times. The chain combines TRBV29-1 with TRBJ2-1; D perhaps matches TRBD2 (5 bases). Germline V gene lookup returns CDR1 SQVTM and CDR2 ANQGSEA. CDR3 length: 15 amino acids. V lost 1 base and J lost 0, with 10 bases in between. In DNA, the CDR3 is TGCAGCGTTGAAGCTATTCGGGGCTCCTACAATGAGCAGTTCTTC. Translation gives CSVEAIRGSYNEQFF.

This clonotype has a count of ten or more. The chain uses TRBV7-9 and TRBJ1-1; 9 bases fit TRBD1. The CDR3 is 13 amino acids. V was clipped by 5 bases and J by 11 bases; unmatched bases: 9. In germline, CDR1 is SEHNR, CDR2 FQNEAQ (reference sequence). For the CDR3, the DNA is TGTGCCAGCAGCCTCCCGACAGGGGGTCAGGCTTTCTTT. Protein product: CASSLPTGGQAFF.

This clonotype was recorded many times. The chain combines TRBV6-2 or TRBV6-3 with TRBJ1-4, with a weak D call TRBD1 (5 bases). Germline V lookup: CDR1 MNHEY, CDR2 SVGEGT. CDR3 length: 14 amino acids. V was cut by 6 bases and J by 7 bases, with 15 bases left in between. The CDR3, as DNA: TGTGCCAGCAGACGCCCAGGGACGGGTGAAAAACTGTTTTTT. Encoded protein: CASRRPGTGEKLFF.

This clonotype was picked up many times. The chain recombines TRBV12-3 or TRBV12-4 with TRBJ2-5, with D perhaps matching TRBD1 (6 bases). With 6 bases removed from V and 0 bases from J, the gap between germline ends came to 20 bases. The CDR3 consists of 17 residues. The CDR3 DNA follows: TGTGCCAGCAGCTACCTTGTCGGACAGAGCTACCAAGAGACCCAGTACTTC. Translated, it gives CASSYLVGQSYQETQYF.

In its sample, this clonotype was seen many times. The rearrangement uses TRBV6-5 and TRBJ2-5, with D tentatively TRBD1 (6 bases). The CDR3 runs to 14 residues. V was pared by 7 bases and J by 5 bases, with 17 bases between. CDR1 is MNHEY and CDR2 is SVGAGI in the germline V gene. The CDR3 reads CASNAGQTTETQYF. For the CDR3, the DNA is TGTGCCAGCAACGCAGGACAGACGACGGAGACCCAGTACTTC.

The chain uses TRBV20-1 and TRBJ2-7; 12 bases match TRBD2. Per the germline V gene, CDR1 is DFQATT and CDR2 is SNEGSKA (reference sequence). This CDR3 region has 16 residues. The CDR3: CSLAGTSGFSSYEQYF. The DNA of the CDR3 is TGCAGCCTTGCCGGGACTAGCGGGTTTAGCTCCTACGAGCAGTACTTC.

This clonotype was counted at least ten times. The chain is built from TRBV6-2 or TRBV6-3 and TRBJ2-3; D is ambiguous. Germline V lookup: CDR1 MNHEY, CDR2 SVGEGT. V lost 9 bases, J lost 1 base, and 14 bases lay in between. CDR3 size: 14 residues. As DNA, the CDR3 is TGTGCCAGTCGAAGAAACTACCGCACAGATACGCAGTATTTT. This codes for CASRRNYRTDTQYF.

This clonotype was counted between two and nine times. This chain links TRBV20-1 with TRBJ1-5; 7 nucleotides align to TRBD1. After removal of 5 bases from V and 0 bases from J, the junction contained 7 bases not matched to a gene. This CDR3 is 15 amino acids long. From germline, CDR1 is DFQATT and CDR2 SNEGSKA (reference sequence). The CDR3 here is CSAVRGGRSNQPQHF. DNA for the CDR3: TGCAGTGCTGTCAGGGGGGGCCGTAGCAATCAGCCCCAGCATTTT.